Listed below are T cell receptor beta chains from one sample, sequenced in a study of cytotoxic CD8 clonotypes in ibrutinib-treated CLL. Produced via immunoSEQ multiplex PCR; TCRdb's table is partial and in-frame only. The sample carries about 140,000 clones, approximately 80% recorded once. The sequencing here drew on PBMCs, taken after 36 months of ibrutinib treatment. The receptors were sampled from a human donor with chronic lymphocytic leukemia. Each CDR3 is given with its conserved first and last residue. Fields, in order: V gene, CDR3 length, J gene, clone size, D gene, CDR3 DNA, CDR3 protein. D genes are given only for firm matches. A row's size may be missing; if present it is once, few, many or a size class.

TRBV5-6	15	TRBJ2-3	NA	TRBD1	TGTGCCAGCAGCCCCGGACAGGGATTCACAGATACGCAGTATTTT	CASSPGQGFTDTQYF
TRBV5-4	16	TRBJ1-1	NA	NA	TGTGCCAGCAGCCAAGAACAGGGAGAAGGGGTCACTGAAGCTTTCTTT	CASSQEQGEGVTEAFF
TRBV30	16	TRBJ2-1	NA	TRBD2	TGTGCCTGGAGTGTCGGTACTAGCGGGAAGGGGGATGAGCAGTTCTTC	CAWSVGTSGKGDEQFF
TRBV10-2	11	TRBJ2-7	NA	NA	TGCGCCAGCAGTGAAGGGTACGAGCAGTACTTC	CASSEGYEQYF
TRBV5-1	16	TRBJ1-5	few	NA	TGCGCCAGCAGCTTGGGGGGGAGTTATAGCAATCAGCCCCAGCATTTT	CASSLGGSYSNQPQHF
TRBV14	16	TRBJ2-7	NA	TRBD2	TGTGCCAGCAGCCAAGAGTTTAGCGGGAGGGCCTACGAGCAGTACTTC	CASSQEFSGRAYEQYF
TRBV5-6	14	TRBJ2-7	NA	NA	TGTGCCAGCAGCGGAACCAGCCACCGCTACGAGCAGTACTTC	CASSGTSHRYEQYF
TRBV5-1	14	TRBJ2-1	NA	TRBD1	TGCGCCAGCAGCTTGGGGGACAGGGCGAATGAGCAGTTCTTC	CASSLGDRANEQFF
TRBV6-4	13	TRBJ2-2	NA	TRBD1	TGTGCCAGCACCGGACAGGGTGCCGGGGAGCTGTTTTTT	CASTGQGAGELFF
TRBV19	14	TRBJ1-2	NA	NA	TGTGCCAGTAGTACCTCGGGGGGGCCCTATGGCTACACCTTC	CASSTSGGPYGYTF
TRBV27	14	TRBJ1-2	few	NA	TGTGCCAGCAGCGCAGCCCAGGGTCACTATGGCTACACCTTC	CASSAAQGHYGYTF
TRBV7-2	15	TRBJ1-3	NA	NA	TGTGCCAGCAGCCCAGGGGTTAGGGTCGGAAACACCATATATTTT	CASSPGVRVGNTIYF
TRBV2	12	TRBJ2-5	NA	NA	TGTGCCAGCAAGGAGTCCGGGGAGACCCAGTACTTC	CASKESGETQYF
TRBV4-1	17	TRBJ1-1	NA	TRBD1	TGCGCCAGCAGCCAAGCTTGGGGACAGGCGATGAACACTGAAGCTTTCTTT	CASSQAWGQAMNTEAFF
TRBV5-4	14	TRBJ2-3	NA	NA	TGTGCCAGCAGCGGCTCTCTAAGCACAGATACGCAGTATTTT	CASSGSLSTDTQYF
TRBV5-4	19	TRBJ2-1	many	NA	TGTGCCAGCAGCTTGGTGGACTTGGTCCCGCTGAGCTCCTACAATGAGCAGTTCTTC	CASSLVDLVPLSSYNEQFF
TRBV25-1	15	TRBJ1-2	NA	NA	TGTGCCAGCAGTAGAACCGCCCTTCTAGACTATGGCTACACCTTC	CASSRTALLDYGYTF
TRBV28	15	TRBJ2-3	NA	TRBD2	TGTGCCAGCAGTTCTACGGGACTATTCACAGATACGCAGTATTTT	CASSSTGLFTDTQYF
TRBV28	13	TRBJ1-1	NA	NA	TGTGCCAGCAGTTTTCCAGGGCGGGGTGAAGCTTTCTTT	CASSFPGRGEAFF
TRBV6-5	13	TRBJ1-2	few	NA	TGTGCCAGCAGTCCGCAGGGTTTTTATGGCTACACCTTC	CASSPQGFYGYTF
TRBV19	14	TRBJ1-1	NA	NA	TGTGCCAGTAGTATCTTCCCTCTGAACACTGAAGCTTTCTTT	CASSIFPLNTEAFF
TRBV29-1	15	TRBJ1-1	NA	TRBD1	TGCAGCGTTGTTGCTACCAGGGGGTTAGGTGATGAAGCTTTCTTT	CSVVATRGLGDEAFF
TRBV7-9	16	TRBJ2-7	NA	TRBD1	TGTGCCAGCAGCTTAAAGGCCGGGACAGACTCCTACGAGCAGTACTTC	CASSLKAGTDSYEQYF
TRBV7-9	16	TRBJ1-3	NA	NA	TGTGCCAGCAGCCTTAGGACGGGAGACTCTGGAAACACCATATATTTT	CASSLRTGDSGNTIYF
TRBV18	14	TRBJ1-3	NA	TRBD1	TGTGCCAGCTCACCCTTGACAGGGGCGGACACCATATATTTT	CASSPLTGADTIYF
TRBV4-1	16	TRBJ2-1	once	TRBD2	TGCGCCAGCAGCTATGTAGCGGGAGTAGCCTACAATGAGCAGTTCTTC	CASSYVAGVAYNEQFF
TRBV4-1	20	TRBJ2-3	NA	TRBD2	TGCGCCAGCAGCCAAGTCGTGACGAGAAAGCGGGAAGGGAACACAGATACGCAGTATTTT	CASSQVVTRKREGNTDTQYF
TRBV5-4	13	TRBJ1-2	NA	TRBD1	TGTGCCAGCCAAGACAGGGGATCTTATGGCTACACCTTC	CASQDRGSYGYTF
TRBV15	16	TRBJ2-7	NA	TRBD2	TGTGCCACCAGCAGAGGGGGACTAGCGGGGTCCTACGAGCAGTACTTC	CATSRGGLAGSYEQYF
TRBV30	17	TRBJ1-2	NA	NA	TGTGCCTGGAGTGTACGGGTCCGATTGGGTAGTAACTATGGCTACACCTTC	CAWSVRVRLGSNYGYTF
TRBV2	15	TRBJ1-3	NA	NA	TGTGCCAGCAGTGACCCCAGGGAATCTGGAAACACCATATATTTT	CASSDPRESGNTIYF
TRBV7-6	15	TRBJ1-5	NA	NA	TGTGCCAGCAGCTTGTCAGGGGTTAGCAATCAGCCCCAGCATTTT	CASSLSGVSNQPQHF
TRBV5-1	13	TRBJ2-7	NA	NA	TGCGCCAGCAGCTTGACAGGGTTTTACGAGCAGTACTTC	CASSLTGFYEQYF
TRBV4-1	18	TRBJ2-1	NA	TRBD2	TGCGCCAGCAGCCAAGGGACTAGCGGGAGGACCGGGTACAATGAGCAGTTCTTC	CASSQGTSGRTGYNEQFF
TRBV5-1	13	TRBJ2-7	NA	TRBD2	TGCGCCAGCAGTCTGCGGGAGGTCTCCGAGCAGTACTTC	CASSLREVSEQYF
TRBV5-1	14	TRBJ1-6	NA	TRBD1	TGCGCCAGCAGCCCGGGACAGGGTGTTTCACCCCTCCACTTT	CASSPGQGVSPLHF
TRBV6-5	15	TRBJ2-1	NA	NA	TGTGCGAGGTCCCTAAAGGCGGCAAAATACAATGAGCAGTTCTTC	CARSLKAAKYNEQFF
TRBV7-2	14	TRBJ2-3	NA	NA	TGTGCCAGCAGCTTAGAAGGCTCGACTAGTACGCAGTATTTT	CASSLEGSTSTQYF
TRBV11-2	16	TRBJ1-1	NA	NA	TGTGCCAGCAGCTCCCCTGCCCAGAAAGTGGACACTGAAGCTTTCTTT	CASSSPAQKVDTEAFF
TRBV6-5	15	TRBJ2-2	NA	NA	TGTGCCAGCAGTTACACGGCTAGAGGTCGCGGGGAGCTGTTTTTT	CASSYTARGRGELFF
TRBV6-5	15	TRBJ2-7	NA	TRBD2	TGTGCCAGCAGCAGCAAGACTAGCGGGAGTTACGAGCAGTACTTC	CASSSKTSGSYEQYF
TRBV27	15	TRBJ1-2	NA	TRBD1	TGTGCCAGCAGTTCCGGACAGGGAGGCTCTAGGGGCTACACCTTC	CASSSGQGGSRGYTF
TRBV11-2	15	TRBJ1-4	NA	NA	TGTGCCAGCAGGTCCTGGGGAAGAGGAAATGAAAAACTGTTTTTT	CASRSWGRGNEKLFF
TRBV7-9	13	TRBJ2-1	once	NA	TGTGCCAGCAGCCCCATGCGGGGACTCGAGCAGTTCTTC	CASSPMRGLEQFF
TRBV2	12	TRBJ1-2	NA	NA	TGTGCCAGCAGTGAATGGGACTATGGCTACACCTTC	CASSEWDYGYTF
TRBV7-8	14	TRBJ2-1	few	NA	TGTGCCAGCAGCTTAGCCCTATTGGGTTTCGGGCAGTTCTTC	CASSLALLGFGQFF
TRBV19	15	TRBJ2-1	NA	NA	TGTGCCAGTAGTATAGGTGGGGCTTTGTACAATGAGCAGTTCTTC	CASSIGGALYNEQFF
TRBV7-9	15	TRBJ1-2	few	NA	TGTGCCAGCAGCTTAGTGCCGGGGAGAGATTATGGCTACACCTTC	CASSLVPGRDYGYTF
TRBV6-5	12	TRBJ2-7	NA	NA	TGTGCCAGCATGCGACGGTATAACGAGCAGTACTTC	CASMRRYNEQYF
TRBV29-1	14	TRBJ2-3	NA	TRBD1	TGCAGCACCTCAGGGGGCGCGGGCACAGATACGCAGTATTTT	CSTSGGAGTDTQYF
TRBV10-3	13	TRBJ1-3	NA	NA	TGTGCCATCAGTGGAGTTAGTGGAAACACCATATATTTT	CAISGVSGNTIYF